This T cell receptor (beta chain) originates from a study of blood T cell repertoires in COVID-19 (dated by TCRdb to about 2020). General notes on the study: Recovered participants in ImmuneRACE Cohort 3 were defined by two consecutive negative NP/OP PCR tests, clearance by a healthcare professional, or resolution of symptoms. The repertoires were released in a freely available public database intended as a resource for research on the immune response to SARS-CoV-2. Subjects who had been exposed to COVID-19, were actively infected with it, or had recovered from it provided the deeply sampled blood TCRbeta repertoires that made up the dataset. Samples covering the acute and convalescent phases of COVID-19 were provided by collaborators in the United States, Italy and Spain. The samples were drawn from two sources: the first 160 participants of the ongoing ImmuneRACE study, and about 1,300 subjects contributed by 6 global collaborators. The sample metadata nearly always contained a de-identified subject ID, COVID-19 status, age in years and sex. The material from the prospective study consisted of cDNA or gDNA derived from T cells, B-cell-depleted T cells, or PBMCs. Where HLA class I and class II types were available, the types were taken from metadata supplied by the sample provider, not from assay-based typing.

In the prospective study, participants were about 18 to 100 years old, resided in about two dozen geographic areas of the United States, and were enrolled through a virtual design. To assign participants to cohorts, the prospective study relied on clinical history that participants themselves reported in a screening survey and a study questionnaire. In the prospective study, mobile phlebotomists collected whole blood, serum and a nasopharyngeal or oropharyngeal swab from each participant. Prospective study participants could optionally give additional blood draws and questionnaires over a roughly two-month period. Before DNA extraction, prospective study blood samples were shipped either frozen or at room temperature. TCRbeta CDR3 regions were amplified from genomic DNA by means of the immunoSEQ Assay, a bias-controlled multiplex PCR. Under the source paper's analysis protocol: The number of nucleated cells in each sample was estimated by amplification of reference gene primers within the assay. To quantify the absolute abundance of each unique TCRbeta CDR3 rearrangement, sequence reads were collapsed and filtered. For each sample, productive Simpson clonality was calculated by taking the square root of Simpson's diversity index across productive rearrangements. In TCRdb, the immuneACCESS table is reduced to in-frame sequences with V and J assigned. These tables do not hold every clone; where another copy was compared, an unresolved V gene accounts for under half, and the others remain unexplained. The V and J calls and clone size come from that table; D and trimming were worked out from the DNA. The sample table holds about 190,000 clones, of which about 88% were seen once. Together, the top ten hold roughly 25% of the sample.

The investigation overall reported the following: The amount of clinical and demographic metadata varied by source and participant and was provided uncurated.

Remarks on this clone: Its antigen target is currently unknown. Qualities for individual bases were not recorded, and no much larger clone is one base off.

V loses 5 bases at its end and J loses 3 bases; junction bases beyond the gene matches: 6. Sequences SGHRS (CDR1) and YFSETQ (CDR2) are obtained from the germline V gene. The CDR3 spans 15 residues, from the cysteine through the phenylalanine. Left in the record is the CDR3 DNA by itself, 45 bases read in frame from the first base. This chain is built from TRBV5-1 and TRBJ2-7; 12 bases in the middle match TRBD2. The sequenced sample was PBMCs or T cells enriched from blood (not recorded which). This receptor was identified in a woman aged 40 to 50 in a cohort exposed to, infected with or recovered from COVID-19 (not recorded which). CDR3 protein: CASRGGLAGHYEQYF. The DNA reads TGCGCCAGCAGGGGGGGACTAGCGGGCCACTACGAGCAGTACTTC.